This T cell receptor beta chain comes out of a study of response to subunit inactivated influenza vaccine. This clonotype came up many times. Antigen: not known. One entry per CDR3 protein, called by TCRdb with MiXCR from the RT-PCR reads. Among about 190,000 distinct CDR3 sequences listed, around 15% were seen once. V lost 3 bases, J lost 6 bases, and 15 bases lay in between. The CDR3 is 15 residues long. CDR1 and CDR2 (germline): MNHNS, SASEGT. Findings and caveats of the study: Every seasonal influenza vaccination brings in few new T cells, the authors suggested.

Sequencing used CD8+ T cells sorted from PBMCs, obtained about 5 days after vaccination. This TCR came from a man between 45 and 60 years old who received an inactivated influenza vaccine. The chain couples TRBV6-1 to TRBJ2-1, with TRBD2 as a possible D gene (6 bases). The CDR3 loop is CASSDTLTSLNEQFF. The CDR3 DNA is TGTGCCAGCAGTGATACTCTTACTAGCCTCAATGAGCAGTTCTTC.